This T cell receptor beta chain was captured by sequencing in a study of shared clonotypes between healthy human individuals. A split of CD4+ cells into CD45RA+ naive and CD45RA-negative memory subsets was performed. Genomic DNA of every subset was divided equally among multiple immunoSEQ plates. Using immunoSEQ multiplex PCR, the repertoire was profiled, and TCRdb retains in-frame clones only, with some absent. The top ten hold more than 9% of the sample, which has around 340,000 clones, about 73% seen once. General study findings and limits: Tissues were not sampled, only blood, and their repertoires likely differ. Memory subsets generally showed lower estimated richness than naive subsets.

Note on this clone: Its antigen remains unidentified.

This CDR3 has 17 residues. Germline loops: CDR1 SGDLS, CDR2 YYNGEE. Trimming cost V 0 bases and J 4 bases; bases outside gene matches: 7. The rearrangement joins TRBV9 to TRBJ2-3, with TRBD2 matching 11 bases. The TCR comes from a man aged 25 to 45 in good health. The sequenced material came from memory CD4+ T cells sorted from blood. Subset here: CD45RA-negative fraction. The CDR3 coding sequence is TGTGCCAGCAGCGTAGAAGATAGCGGGAGGGGTCCAGATACGCAGTATTTT. Translation: CASSVEDSGRGPDTQYF. The variable domain in full, with the rest retrieved from reference TRBV9 and TRBJ2-3, is DSGVTQTPKHLITATGQRVTLRCSPRSGDLSVYWYQQSLDQGLQFLIQYYNGEERAKGNILERFSAQQFPDLHSELNLSSLELGDSALYFCASSVEDSGRGPDTQYFGPGTRLTVL.